Each of the 19 T cell receptor beta chains below was sequenced from the same sample in a study of vaccination effects on CD4 cells after COVID-19. Viral peptide pools were used in the ViraFEST assay to expand antigen-specific CD4+ T cells, and sequencing came afterward. Cultured cells yielded isolated CD4+ T cells after approximately nine days. Testing of the vaccine recipients showed negative nucleocapsid antibodies and no prior SARS-CoV-2 infection. The data were produced by immunoSEQ multiplex PCR, yet TCRdb's version contains in-frame clones alone and is incomplete. This sample has fewer than 25,000 clones, with 76% found just once. These receptors' targets are unknown. The sample here was CD4+ T cells from PBMCs cultured with HCoV-NL63 spike peptides, taken before COVID-19 vaccination. Receptors were obtained from a human donor who received a COVID-19 vaccine.

The chain links TRBV5-4 to TRBJ2-3; TRBD2 matches at 8 bases. The CDR3 totals 16 residues. V lost 3 bases, J lost 3 bases, and 9 bases stayed unmatched. The V gene's germline CDR1 is SGHNT and CDR2 YYREEE (reference sequence). CDR3 bases: TGTGCCAGCAGCTCCCTCTTACTAGCGGATACAGATACGCAGTATTTT. Protein product: CASSSLLLADTDTQYF.

In its sample, this clone was seen a few times. This chain connects TRBV11-2 to TRBJ1-6, with 7 bases that match TRBD1. The CDR3 covers 15 residues. The germline V gene has CDR1 SGHAT and CDR2 FQNNGV. V was pared by 5 bases and J by 7 bases, with 8 bases of the junction left unmatched. The CDR3 loop reads CASSKPGQRNSPLHF. CDR3 in DNA: TGTGCCAGCAGCAAACCGGGACAGAGAAATTCACCCCTCCACTTT.

The chain is built from TRBV5-6 and TRBJ1-2; the D gene is possibly TRBD1 (6 bases). V dropped 1 base and J dropped 8 bases, with 12 bases sitting between them. This CDR3 has 13 amino acids. CDR1 and CDR2 (germline): SGHDT, YYEEEE. CDR3 protein: CASSLRGASGYTF. The CDR3 region has the DNA TGTGCCAGCAGCTTGCGGGGGGCCAGCGGCTACACCTTC.

The V call is TRBV19, the J call TRBJ1-2, with TRBD1 matching over 7 bases. The germline V gene has CDR1 LNHDA and CDR2 SQIVND (reference sequence). Trimming at V came to 6 bases and at J to 8 bases, leaving 9 bases not matched to a gene. This CDR3 region has 13 residues. The chain's CDR3 is CASRAGGTRGYTF. The CDR3 DNA sequence: TGTGCCAGTAGGGCAGGGGGAACTAGAGGCTACACCTTC. Full variable domain (missing parts from reference TRBV19 and TRBJ1-2): DGGITQSPKYLFRKEGQNVTLSCEQNLNHDAMYWYRQDPGQGLRLIYYSQIVNDFQKGDIAEGYSVSREKKESFPLTVTSAQKNPTAFYLCASRAGGTRGYTFGSGTRLTVV.

This chain joins TRBV4-1 and TRBJ1-1; a possible D gene is TRBD1 (6 bases). This CDR3 is built from 13 residues. Germline V CDR1 and CDR2: MGHRA, YSYEKL. Trimming cost V 1 base and J 11 bases, with 14 bases left between them. Here the CDR3 DNA reads TGCGCCAGCAGCCAAGTTAGGGGGGAGGGGGCTTTCTTT. This codes for CASSQVRGEGAFF.

This chain joins TRBV30 and TRBJ1-6; D gene ambiguous. The germline V gene encodes CDR1 GTSNPN and CDR2 SVGIG (reference sequence). This CDR3 is 15 amino acids long. V was clipped by 8 bases and J by 0 bases, with 14 bases between them. CDR3 amino acids: CAGRATISYNSPLHF. The CDR3 DNA is TGTGCCGGTAGGGCCACTATCTCCTATAATTCACCCCTCCACTTT.

The genes are TRBV5-6 and TRBJ1-2, with D tentatively TRBD1 (6 bases). Germline-derived CDR1 and CDR2 are SGHDT and YYEEEE. V gave up 4 bases and J gave up 8 bases, with 15 bases separating them. CDR3 size: 13 residues. The CDR3 nucleotides read TGTGCCAGCAGCCGAAGGGGGATTGAGGGCTACACCTTC. As protein: CASSRRGIEGYTF.

The chain links TRBV11-2 to TRBJ2-5; TRBD2 is a possible D gene (5 bases). Trimming shortened V by 6 bases and J by 5 bases, and 16 bases separated the two germline ends. This CDR3 region has 14 residues. Germline V gives CDR1 SGHAT, CDR2 FQNNGV. The CDR3 bases are TGTGCCAGCAGTTCAGCGGTGGGGTGGGAGACCCAGTACTTC. This codes for CASSSAVGWETQYF.

The chain couples TRBV10-3 to TRBJ1-2; no firm D call. The ends were cut back, 3 bases at V and 3 bases at J, with 8 bases in the middle. Germline lookup yields CDR1 ENHRY and CDR2 SYGVKD. This CDR3 region has 13 residues. CDR3 bases: TGTGCCATCAGTGAAATCCGGGACTATGGCTACACCTTC. This translates into CAISEIRDYGYTF.

This rearrangement joins TRBV30 to TRBJ1-2; D is unclear. This CDR3 has 14 residues. Germline V gives CDR1 GTSNPN, CDR2 SVGIG (reference sequence). Trimming shortened V by 3 bases and J by 4 bases, and 15 bases separated the two germline ends. This CDR3 reads CAWRDWGLGYGYTF. Written as DNA, the CDR3 is TGTGCCTGGAGAGATTGGGGTTTGGGCTATGGCTACACCTTC.

The chain carries TRBV5-1 and TRBJ1-4, with D possibly TRBD1 on 5 matching bases. The germline gives CDR1 SGHRS, CDR2 YFSETQ. The CDR3 has 14 residues. Trimming cost V 5 bases and J 3 bases, with 11 bases left between them. The CDR3 coding sequence is TGCGCCAGCAGGGCGGGGCCTTCTAATGAAAAACTGTTTTTT. This sequence encodes CASRAGPSNEKLFF.

The chain joins TRBV10-3 to TRBJ2-3; D is unresolved. Germline V gene sequence: CDR1 ENHRY, CDR2 SYGVKD. V was trimmed by 5 bases and J by 6 bases, leaving 18 bases between them. The CDR3 totals 15 residues. The CDR3 DNA reads as TGTGCCATCAGTCCCCAGGTAGTATCTTCGGATACGCAGTATTTT. Translated, it gives CAISPQVVSSDTQYF.

The chain couples TRBV11-2 to TRBJ2-1; 7 bases line up with TRBD2. Germline assignment: CDR1 SGHAT and CDR2 FQNNGV. This CDR3 spans 15 amino acids. The J segment lost 7 bases and the V segment lost 2 bases, leaving 8 bases of the junction unmatched. CDR3 sequence: CASSLSDGGGNEQFF. CDR3 nucleotide sequence: TGTGCCAGCAGCTTATCTGACGGGGGAGGGAATGAGCAGTTCTTC.

The chain links TRBV13 to TRBJ1-2; D gene ambiguous. The V gene's germline CDR1 is PRHDT and CDR2 FYEKMQ (reference sequence). The CDR3 consists of 16 residues. The germline V and J ends were trimmed by 4 bases and 2 bases, with 17 bases remaining between them. The CDR3 reads CASSSRVGTPNYGYTF. DNA for the CDR3: TGTGCCAGCAGCTCGCGGGTCGGAACACCCAACTATGGCTACACCTTC.

The rearrangement uses TRBV10-1 and TRBJ2-6; no reliable D call. With 3 bases removed from V and 2 bases from J, the gap between germline ends came to 8 bases. The CDR3 length is 15 residues. Germline V gives CDR1 WNHNN, CDR2 SYGVQD (reference sequence). The chain's CDR3 is CASSDRVTGANVLTF. The DNA of the CDR3 is TGCGCCAGCAGTGACCGGGTAACTGGGGCCAACGTCCTGACTTTC.

This clone came up once. The chain combines TRBV4-1 with TRBJ1-5; TRBD1 matches 8 bases. Per germline, CDR1 MGHRA and CDR2 YSYEKL. The CDR3 runs 17 residues. The V and J ends lost 1 base and 5 bases, in that order; junction bases with no gene match: 10. CDR3 sequence (DNA): TGCGCCAGCAGCCAAGCGTCCGGACAGGGTACACATCAGCCCCAGCATTTT. Translating it yields CASSQASGQGTHQPQHF.

The gene calls are TRBV5-1 and TRBJ2-1; 8 nucleotides align to TRBD2. Trimming took 0 bases from V and 8 from J; bases not matched to a gene: 10. The V gene's germline CDR1 is SGHRS and CDR2 YFSETQ. The CDR3 runs to 16 residues. The CDR3 is CASSLAPGGAGHEQFF. The CDR3 nucleotides are TGCGCCAGCAGCTTGGCTCCGGGGGGGGCTGGTCATGAGCAGTTCTTC.

The J gene is TRBJ2-1, the V gene TRBV6-1; D remains ambiguous. V was cut by 2 bases and J by 5 bases, with 16 bases left in between. The germline gives CDR1 MNHNS, CDR2 SASEGT. The CDR3 runs to 16 residues. The DNA of the CDR3 is TGTGCCAGCAGTGAATGGCTGTCATTCGGCAACAATGAGCAGTTCTTC. Its translation is CASSEWLSFGNNEQFF.

The V call is TRBV4-1, the J call TRBJ1-5; 9 nucleotides align to TRBD1. Germline CDR1 and CDR2: MGHRA and YSYEKL. Germline trimming cut 0 bases from V and 9 bases from J; bases unmatched to any gene: 6. The CDR3 covers 15 residues. The CDR3 bases are TGCGCCAGCAGCCAAGAGAGGACAGGGGCAGGGCCCCAGCATTTT. It specifies CASSQERTGAGPQHF.